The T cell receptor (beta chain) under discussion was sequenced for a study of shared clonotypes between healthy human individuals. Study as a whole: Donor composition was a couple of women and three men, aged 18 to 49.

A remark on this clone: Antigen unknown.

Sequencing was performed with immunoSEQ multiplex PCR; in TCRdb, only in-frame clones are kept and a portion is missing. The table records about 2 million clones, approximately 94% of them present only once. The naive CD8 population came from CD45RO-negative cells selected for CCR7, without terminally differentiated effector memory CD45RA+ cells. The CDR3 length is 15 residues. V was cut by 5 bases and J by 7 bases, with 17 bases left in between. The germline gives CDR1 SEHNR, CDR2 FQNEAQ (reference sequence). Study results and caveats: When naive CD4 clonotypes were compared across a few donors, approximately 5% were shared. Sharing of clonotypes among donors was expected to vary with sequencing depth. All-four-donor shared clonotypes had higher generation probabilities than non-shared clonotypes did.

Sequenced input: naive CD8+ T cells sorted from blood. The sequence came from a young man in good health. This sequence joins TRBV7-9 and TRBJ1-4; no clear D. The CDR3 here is CASSPSTVAVEKLFF. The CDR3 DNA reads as TGTGCCAGCAGCCCAAGCACGGTGGCCGTTGAAAAACTGTTTTTT.